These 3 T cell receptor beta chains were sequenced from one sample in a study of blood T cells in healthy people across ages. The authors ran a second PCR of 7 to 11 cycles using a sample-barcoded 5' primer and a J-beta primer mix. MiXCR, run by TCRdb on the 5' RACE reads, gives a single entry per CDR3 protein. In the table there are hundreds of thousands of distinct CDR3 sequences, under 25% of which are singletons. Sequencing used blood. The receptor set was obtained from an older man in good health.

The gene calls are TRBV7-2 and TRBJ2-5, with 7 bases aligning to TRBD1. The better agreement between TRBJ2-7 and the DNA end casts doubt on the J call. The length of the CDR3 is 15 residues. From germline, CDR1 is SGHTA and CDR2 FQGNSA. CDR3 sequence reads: CASSSYRGSTYEQYF. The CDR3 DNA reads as TGTGCCAGCAGCTCGTACAGGGGTTCGACCTACGAGCAGTACTTC.

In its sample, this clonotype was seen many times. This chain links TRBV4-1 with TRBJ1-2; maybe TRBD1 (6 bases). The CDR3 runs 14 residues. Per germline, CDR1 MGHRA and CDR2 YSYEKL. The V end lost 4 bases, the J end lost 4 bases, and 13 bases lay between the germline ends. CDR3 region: CASSPRGGFYGYTF. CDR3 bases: TGCGCCAGCAGCCCCCGAGGGGGATTCTATGGCTACACCTTC.

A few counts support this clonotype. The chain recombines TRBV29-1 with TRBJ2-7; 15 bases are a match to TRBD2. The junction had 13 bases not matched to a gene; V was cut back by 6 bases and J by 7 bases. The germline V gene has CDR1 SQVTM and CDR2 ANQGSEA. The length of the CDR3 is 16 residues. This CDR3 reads CSVAGTSGRTNQEQYF. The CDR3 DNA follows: TGCAGCGTAGCCGGGACTAGCGGGAGGACGAATCAGGAGCAGTACTTC.